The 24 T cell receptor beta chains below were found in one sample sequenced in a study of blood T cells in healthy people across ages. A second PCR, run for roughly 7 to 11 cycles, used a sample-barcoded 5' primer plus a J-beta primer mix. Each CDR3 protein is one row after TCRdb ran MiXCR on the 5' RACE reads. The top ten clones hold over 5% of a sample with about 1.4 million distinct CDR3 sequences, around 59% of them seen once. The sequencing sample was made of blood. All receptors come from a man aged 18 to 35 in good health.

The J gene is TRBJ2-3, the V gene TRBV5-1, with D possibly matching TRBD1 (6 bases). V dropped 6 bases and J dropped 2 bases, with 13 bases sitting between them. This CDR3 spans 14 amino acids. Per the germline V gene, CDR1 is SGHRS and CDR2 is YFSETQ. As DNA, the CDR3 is TGCGCCAGCACAACAGGGAGACACACAGATACGCAGTATTTT. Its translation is CASTTGRHTDTQYF.

CDR3 sequence: CASSFDMNSPLHF. The CDR3 DNA follows: TGTGCCAGCAGCTTTGACATGAATTCACCCCTCCACTTT. The chain employs TRBV5-5 and TRBJ1-6; unclear D gene. The CDR3 loop spans 13 amino acids. V shed 2 bases and J shed 7 bases, with 7 bases lying between them. Germline loops: CDR1 SGHKS, CDR2 YYEKEE (reference sequence).

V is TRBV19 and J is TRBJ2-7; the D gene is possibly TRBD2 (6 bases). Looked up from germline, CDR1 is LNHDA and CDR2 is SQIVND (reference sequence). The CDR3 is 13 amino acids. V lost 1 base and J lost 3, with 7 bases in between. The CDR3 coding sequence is TGTGCCAGTAGTATAGGCGGGGACTACGAGCAGTACTTC. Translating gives CASSIGGDYEQYF.

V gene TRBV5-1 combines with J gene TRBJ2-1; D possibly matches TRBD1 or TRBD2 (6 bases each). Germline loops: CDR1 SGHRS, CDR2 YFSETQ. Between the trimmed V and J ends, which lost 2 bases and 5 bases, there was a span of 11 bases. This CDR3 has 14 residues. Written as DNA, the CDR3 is TGCGCCAGCAGCTTCATGGGGGGCAACAATGAGCAGTTCTTC. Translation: CASSFMGGNNEQFF.

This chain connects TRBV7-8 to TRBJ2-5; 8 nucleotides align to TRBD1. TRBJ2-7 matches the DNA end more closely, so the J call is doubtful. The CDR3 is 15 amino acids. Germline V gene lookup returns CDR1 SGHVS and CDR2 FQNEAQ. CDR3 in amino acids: CASSLDGTGQYEQYF. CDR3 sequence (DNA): TGTGCCAGCAGCTTAGATGGGACAGGCCAATACGAGCAGTACTTC.

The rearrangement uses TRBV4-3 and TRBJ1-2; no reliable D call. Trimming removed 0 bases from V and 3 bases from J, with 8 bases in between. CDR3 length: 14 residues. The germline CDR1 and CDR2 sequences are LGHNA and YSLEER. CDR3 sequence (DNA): TGCGCCAGCAGCCAAGAAGACCGCGACTATGGCTACACCTTC. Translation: CASSQEDRDYGYTF.

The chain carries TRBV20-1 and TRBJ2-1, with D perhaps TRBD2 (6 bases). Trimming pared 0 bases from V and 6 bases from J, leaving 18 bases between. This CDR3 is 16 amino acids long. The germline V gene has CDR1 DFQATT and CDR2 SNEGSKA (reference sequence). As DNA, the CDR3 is TGCAGTGCTAGAGAACCTGTAAGCGGGCTTAGCAATGAGCAGTTCTTC. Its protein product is CSAREPVSGLSNEQFF.

Here the CDR3 reads CAWSVGQGTTEAFF. Written as DNA, the CDR3 is TGTGCCTGGAGTGTCGGTCAGGGGACCACTGAAGCTTTCTTT. The rearrangement links TRBV30 to TRBJ1-1; D might be TRBD1 (6 bases). In germline, CDR1 is GTSNPN, CDR2 SVGIG (reference sequence). The germline V and J ends were trimmed by 0 bases and 4 bases, with 12 bases remaining between them. This CDR3 comprises 14 residues.

The CDR3 sequence is CSARSLRGQQFF. Here the CDR3 DNA reads TGCAGTGCTAGATCACTTCGGGGACAGCAGTTCTTC. J is TRBJ2-1 and V is TRBV20-1; D possibly matches TRBD1 or TRBD2 (5 bases each). The CDR3 length is 12 residues. Trimming left V 2 bases short and J 11 bases short, with 13 bases between. Germline V gene data show CDR1 as DFQATT and CDR2 as SNEGSKA (reference sequence).

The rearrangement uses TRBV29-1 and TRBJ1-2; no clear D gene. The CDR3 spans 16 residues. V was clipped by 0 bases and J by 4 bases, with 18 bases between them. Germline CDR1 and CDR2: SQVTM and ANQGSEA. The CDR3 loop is CSVEDRRGGFSYGYTF. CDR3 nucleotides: TGCAGCGTTGAAGATAGACGGGGAGGGTTTAGCTATGGCTACACCTTC.

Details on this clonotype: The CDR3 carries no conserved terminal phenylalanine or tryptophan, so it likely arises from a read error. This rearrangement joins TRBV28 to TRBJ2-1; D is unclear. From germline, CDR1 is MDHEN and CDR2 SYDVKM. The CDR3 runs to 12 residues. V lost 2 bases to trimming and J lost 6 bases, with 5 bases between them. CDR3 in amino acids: CASSLTSNEQFV. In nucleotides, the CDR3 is TGTGCCAGCAGTTTAACCAGCAATGAGCAGTTCGTT.

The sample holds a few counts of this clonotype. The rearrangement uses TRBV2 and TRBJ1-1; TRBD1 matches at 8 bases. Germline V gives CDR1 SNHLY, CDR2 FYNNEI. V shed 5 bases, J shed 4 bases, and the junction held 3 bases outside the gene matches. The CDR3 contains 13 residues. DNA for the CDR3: TGTGCCAGCAGTAGGACAGGGACCACTGAAGCTTTCTTT. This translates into CASSRTGTTEAFF. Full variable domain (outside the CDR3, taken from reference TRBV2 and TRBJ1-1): EPEVTQTPSHQVTQMGQEVILRCVPISNHLYFYWYRQILGQKVEFLVSFYNNEISEKSEIFDDQFSVERPDGSNFTLKIRSTKLEDSAMYFCASSRTGTTEAFFGQGTRLTVV.

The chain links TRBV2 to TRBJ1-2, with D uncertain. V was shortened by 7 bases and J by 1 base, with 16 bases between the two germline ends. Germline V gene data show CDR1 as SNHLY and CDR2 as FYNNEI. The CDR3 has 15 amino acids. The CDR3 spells CASMVERTSNYGYTF. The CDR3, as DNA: TGTGCCAGCATGGTGGAGCGAACTAGTAACTATGGCTACACCTTC.

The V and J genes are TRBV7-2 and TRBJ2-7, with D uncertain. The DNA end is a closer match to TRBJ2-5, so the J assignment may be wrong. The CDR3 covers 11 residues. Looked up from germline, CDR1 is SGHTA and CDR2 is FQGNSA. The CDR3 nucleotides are TGTGCCATAACCAGCTGGGAGACCCAGTACTTC. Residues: CAITSWETQYF.

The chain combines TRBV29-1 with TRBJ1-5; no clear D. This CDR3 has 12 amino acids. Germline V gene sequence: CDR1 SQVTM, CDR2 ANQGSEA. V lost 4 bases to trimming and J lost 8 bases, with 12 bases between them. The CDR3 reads CSVADPGEPQHF. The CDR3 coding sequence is TGCAGCGTTGCCGATCCCGGGGAGCCCCAGCATTTT.

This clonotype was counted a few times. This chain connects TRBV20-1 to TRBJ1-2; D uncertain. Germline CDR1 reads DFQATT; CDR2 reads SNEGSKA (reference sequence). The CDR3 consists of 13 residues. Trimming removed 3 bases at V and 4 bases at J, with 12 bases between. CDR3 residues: CSARSFRPYGYTF. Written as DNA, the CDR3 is TGCAGTGCTAGGTCCTTCAGGCCCTATGGCTACACCTTC.

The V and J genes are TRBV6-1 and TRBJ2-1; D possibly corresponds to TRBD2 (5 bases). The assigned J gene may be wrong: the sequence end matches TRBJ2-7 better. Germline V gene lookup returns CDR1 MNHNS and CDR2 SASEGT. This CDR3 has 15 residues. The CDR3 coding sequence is TGTGCCAGCAGTGAACCGGGAAGGTCCTACAATGAGCAGTACTTC. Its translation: CASSEPGRSYNEQYF.

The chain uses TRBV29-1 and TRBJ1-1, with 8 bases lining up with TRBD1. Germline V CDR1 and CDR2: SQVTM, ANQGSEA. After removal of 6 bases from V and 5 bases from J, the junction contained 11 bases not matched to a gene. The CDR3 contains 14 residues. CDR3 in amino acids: CSVTGQGTRTEAFF. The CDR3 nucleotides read TGCAGCGTCACCGGACAGGGCACGAGGACTGAAGCTTTCTTT.

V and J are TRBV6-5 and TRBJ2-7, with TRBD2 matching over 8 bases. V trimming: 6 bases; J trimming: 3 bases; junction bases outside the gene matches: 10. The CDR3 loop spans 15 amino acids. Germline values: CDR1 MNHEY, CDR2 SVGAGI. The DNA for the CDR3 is TGTGCCAGCAGCCCTGGACGAGCGGGGGTCTACGAGCAGTACTTC. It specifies CASSPGRAGVYEQYF.

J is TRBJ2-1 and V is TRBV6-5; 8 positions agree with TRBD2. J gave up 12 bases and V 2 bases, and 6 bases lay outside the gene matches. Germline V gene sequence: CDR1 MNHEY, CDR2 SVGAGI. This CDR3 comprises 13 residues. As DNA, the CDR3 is TGTGCCAGCAGTTACCCTCGGGGGGGCGTGCAGTTCTTC. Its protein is CASSYPRGGVQFF.

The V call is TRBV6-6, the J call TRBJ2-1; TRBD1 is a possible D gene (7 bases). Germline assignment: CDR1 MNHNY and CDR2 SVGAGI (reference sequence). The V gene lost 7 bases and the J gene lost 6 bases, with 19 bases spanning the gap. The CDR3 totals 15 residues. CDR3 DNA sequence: TGTGCCAGCATCCCCTCCGGGACAGCGGGCAATGAGCAGTTCTTC. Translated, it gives CASIPSGTAGNEQFF.

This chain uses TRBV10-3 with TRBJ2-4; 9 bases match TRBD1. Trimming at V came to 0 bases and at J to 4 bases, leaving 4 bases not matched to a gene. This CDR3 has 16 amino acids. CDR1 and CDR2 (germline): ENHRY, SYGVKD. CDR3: CAISESMGQGKNIQYF. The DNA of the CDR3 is TGTGCCATCAGTGAGTCGATGGGACAGGGAAAAAACATTCAGTACTTC.

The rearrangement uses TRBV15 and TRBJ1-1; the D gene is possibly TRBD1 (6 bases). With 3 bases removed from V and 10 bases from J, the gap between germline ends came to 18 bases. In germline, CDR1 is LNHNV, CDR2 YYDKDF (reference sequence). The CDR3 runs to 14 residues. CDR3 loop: CATSRTGTPNGAFF. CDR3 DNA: TGTGCCACCAGCAGGACCGGGACACCAAATGGAGCTTTCTTT.

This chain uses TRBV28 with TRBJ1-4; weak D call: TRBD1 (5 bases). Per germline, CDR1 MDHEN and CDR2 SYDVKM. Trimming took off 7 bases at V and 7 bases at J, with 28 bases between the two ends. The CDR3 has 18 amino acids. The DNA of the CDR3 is TGTGCCAGCAATCCCAAATATATAAGACAGCCGATGTCTGAAAAACTGTTTTTT. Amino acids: CASNPKYIRQPMSEKLFF.